The 27 T cell receptor beta chains presented below share a single source sample, sequenced in a study of T cell changes during pregnancy in multiple sclerosis. The repertoire was sequenced with immunoSEQ multiplex PCR; TCRdb's copy has only in-frame clones and lacks some. In the table there are tens of thousands of clones, 85% to 95% of which are singletons. The input for sequencing was CD4+ T cells from peripheral blood mononuclear cells, taken in the third trimester of pregnancy. These receptors all stem from a female donor with multiple sclerosis, enrolled in a pregnancy study.

V and J are TRBV7-9 and TRBJ2-7; TRBD2 aligns across 13 bases. CDR1 SEHNR and CDR2 FQNEAQ come from the germline V gene (reference sequence). With V trimmed by 5 bases and J by 3 bases, 7 bases remained unmatched. CDR3 size: 16 residues. The CDR3 is CASSPGLAGDFYEQYF. CDR3 in DNA: TGTGCCAGCAGCCCTGGACTAGCGGGAGACTTCTACGAGCAGTACTTC.

The chain links TRBV7-4 to TRBJ2-7, with 10 bases aligning to TRBD2. J gave up 4 bases and V 0 bases, and 15 bases lay outside the gene matches. The V gene's germline CDR1 is SGHVT and CDR2 SQSDAQ. This CDR3 comprises 19 residues. CDR3 in amino acids: CASSLALRVAGGPPYEQYF. CDR3 DNA sequence: TGTGCCAGCAGCTTAGCGCTTCGGGTAGCGGGGGGCCCACCGTACGAGCAGTACTTC.

This clone appeared a single time. This chain uses TRBV9 with TRBJ2-7, with TRBD1 matching 11 bases. Per the germline V gene, CDR1 is SGDLS and CDR2 is YYNGEE. V was clipped by 4 bases and J by 7 bases; unmatched bases: 28. The CDR3 is made up of 21 amino acids. This CDR3 is CASSPRLVMPGQGGSMGEQYF. DNA for the CDR3: TGTGCCAGCAGCCCCCGGCTAGTAATGCCGGGACAGGGGGGTAGTATGGGGGAGCAGTACTTC.

This rearrangement joins TRBV7-3 to TRBJ1-6, with a weak D call TRBD1 (6 bases). With 1 base removed from V and 9 bases from J, the gap between germline ends came to 13 bases. The CDR3 is made up of 15 amino acids. The germline gives CDR1 SGHTA, CDR2 FQGTGA. This CDR3 is CASSLRGHPASPLHF. The CDR3 DNA sequence: TGTGCCAGCAGCTTAAGGGGACACCCAGCTTCACCCCTCCACTTT.

The chain carries TRBV2 and TRBJ1-2; D is unclear. This CDR3 has 17 residues. Germline V gene lookup returns CDR1 SNHLY and CDR2 FYNNEI. Trimming removed 2 bases at V and 0 bases at J, with 16 bases between. The CDR3 DNA is TGTGCCAGCAGTGAACAAACAGCCCTTCCCTCTAACTATGGCTACACCTTC. It is translated as CASSEQTALPSNYGYTF.

V gene TRBV5-1 combines with J gene TRBJ2-5, with a weak D call TRBD2 (6 bases). Germline values: CDR1 SGHRS, CDR2 YFSETQ. Trimming stripped 1 base from V and 2 bases from J, with 15 bases between. This CDR3 is 16 amino acids long. CDR3 DNA sequence: TGCGCCAGCAGCTTGAGCGGCGTGACTAGACAAGAGACCCAGTACTTC. Its protein is CASSLSGVTRQETQYF.

The rearrangement joins TRBV9 to TRBJ2-1; 7 bases agree with TRBD1. Germline CDR1 and CDR2: SGDLS and YYNGEE. The CDR3 is 14 amino acids. V lost 3 bases and J lost 10; bases outside the gene matches: 10. CDR3 nucleotide sequence: TGTGCCAGCAGCGGCCCCGGGACAGTAAGGGAGCAGTTCTTC. Protein product: CASSGPGTVREQFF.

V usage is TRBV9 and J usage is TRBJ2-7; TRBD1 aligns across 9 bases. V dropped 0 bases and J dropped 1; count of bases not matched to a gene: 11. The CDR3 consists of 18 residues. The V gene's germline CDR1 is SGDLS and CDR2 YYNGEE. The CDR3, as DNA: TGTGCCAGCAGCGTAGGTTTAGGTTTGGGACAGGGATCCTACGAGCAGTACTTC. Its protein is CASSVGLGLGQGSYEQYF.

The chain employs TRBV19 and TRBJ1-5; no firm D call. The CDR3 contains 13 residues. Germline V gene lookup returns CDR1 LNHDA and CDR2 SQIVND (reference sequence). V lost 2 bases and J lost 7, with 9 bases in between. The chain's CDR3 is CASSIQEAQPQHF. The DNA of the CDR3 is TGTGCCAGTAGTATACAGGAGGCCCAGCCCCAGCATTTT. Using reference TRBV19 and TRBJ1-5 for the parts outside the CDR3, the full variable domain is DGGITQSPKYLFRKEGQNVTLSCEQNLNHDAMYWYRQDPGQGLRLIYYSQIVNDFQKGDIAEGYSVSREKKESFPLTVTSAQKNPTAFYLCASSIQEAQPQHFGDGTRLSIL.

The genes are TRBV19 and TRBJ2-5; D call uncertain. The germline V gene has CDR1 LNHDA and CDR2 SQIVND (reference sequence). The germline V and J ends were trimmed by 11 bases and 1 base, with 8 bases remaining between them. The CDR3 has 11 amino acids. DNA for the CDR3: TGTGCCCCCCCGTGCCAAGAGACCCAGTACTTC. It is translated as CAPPCQETQYF.

The rearrangement links TRBV7-2 to TRBJ2-1, with D maybe TRBD1 (5 bases). Germline CDR1 is SGHTA and CDR2 is FQGNSA. The V and J ends lost 3 bases and 3 bases respectively, with 9 bases between them. The CDR3 totals 14 residues. This CDR3 reads CASSFQGGYNEQFF. The CDR3 nucleotides are TGTGCCAGCAGCTTTCAGGGTGGCTACAATGAGCAGTTCTTC. Filled out from reference TRBV7-2 and TRBJ2-1, the complete variable domain reads GAGVSQSPSNKVTEKGKDVELRCDPISGHTALYWYRQSLGQGLEFLIYFQGNSAPDKSGLPSDRFSAERTGGSVSTLTIQRTQQEDSAVYLCASSFQGGYNEQFFGPGTRLTVL.

The chain couples TRBV7-3 to TRBJ2-7; the match to TRBD2 covers 9 bases. This CDR3 region has 13 residues. V dropped 4 bases and J dropped 6; count of bases not matched to a gene: 4. The germline V gene has CDR1 SGHTA and CDR2 FQGTGA. The CDR3 is CASSWGLASEQYF. In DNA, the CDR3 is TGTGCCAGCAGCTGGGGACTAGCCTCCGAGCAGTACTTC.

The gene calls are TRBV6-5 and TRBJ2-5; TRBD1 aligns across 8 bases. Matching the DNA end better, TRBJ2-7 makes the J call doubtful. This CDR3 region has 15 residues. Germline-derived CDR1 and CDR2 are MNHEY and SVGAGI. Written as DNA, the CDR3 is TGTGCCAGCAGGCCCGGCTCAGGGGGCGCCTACGAGCAGTACTTC. Encoded protein: CASRPGSGGAYEQYF.

This chain uses TRBV7-6 with TRBJ2-2, with D tentatively TRBD1 (5 bases). CDR1 and CDR2 from the germline V gene are SGHVS and FNYEAQ. The CDR3 has 16 residues. The V end was cut by 1 base, the J end by 6 bases, with 15 bases between. The CDR3 DNA is TGTGCCAGCAGCTTAGGTGATTCAGGGTCCGCCGGGGAGCTGTTTTTT. Its protein product is CASSLGDSGSAGELFF.

This clone was recorded once. The chain employs TRBV11-2 and TRBJ1-3; D not resolved. Trimming removed 5 bases from V and 3 bases from J, with 8 bases in between. The CDR3 runs 13 residues. Germline V CDR1 and CDR2: SGHAT, FQNNGV. This CDR3 is CASSRVRGNTIYF. CDR3 nucleotide sequence: TGTGCCAGCAGCCGTGTGCGTGGAAACACCATATATTTT.

This chain links TRBV5-1 with TRBJ1-6; D call uncertain. V shed 0 bases and J shed 8 bases, with 12 bases lying between them. In germline, CDR1 is SGHRS, CDR2 YFSETQ. This CDR3 spans 15 amino acids. CDR3 nucleotide sequence: TGCGCCAGCAGCTTGGCTGGGCAGAGAGATTCACCCCTCCACTTT. Translated, it gives CASSLAGQRDSPLHF. Full variable domain (missing parts from reference TRBV5-1 and TRBJ1-6): KAGVTQTPRYLIKTRGQQVTLSCSPISGHRSVSWYQQTPGQGLQFLFEYFSETQRNKGNFPGRFSGRQFSNSRSEMNVSTLELGDSALYLCASSLAGQRDSPLHFGNGTRLTVT.

The CDR3 is CASSPRGGLNTEAFF. In DNA, the CDR3 is TGTGCCAGCAGCCCTAGGGGGGGGTTGAACACTGAAGCTTTCTTT. V usage is TRBV9 and J usage is TRBJ1-1, with a weak D call TRBD1 (6 bases). The germline CDR1 and CDR2 sequences are SGDLS and YYNGEE. The CDR3 length is 15 residues. Trimming shortened V by 4 bases and J by 0 bases, and 13 bases separated the two germline ends.

V usage is TRBV7-2 and J usage is TRBJ1-1, with 8 positions matching TRBD1. Trimming removed 3 bases from V and 11 bases from J; junction bases left unmatched: 11. Germline V gene lookup returns CDR1 SGHTA and CDR2 FQGNSA. There are 14 residues in the CDR3. The CDR3 sequence: CASSFTGGPAGAFF. The CDR3 DNA sequence: TGTGCCAGCAGCTTCACAGGGGGTCCGGCTGGGGCTTTCTTT.

The table lists this clone with a count of one. J is TRBJ1-5 and V is TRBV30; 7 nucleotides match TRBD1. The CDR3 contains 13 residues. With V trimmed by 2 bases and J by 6 bases, 4 bases remained unmatched. From germline, CDR1 is GTSNPN and CDR2 SVGIG (reference sequence). CDR3 region: CAWSKGAGQPQHF. DNA for the CDR3: TGTGCCTGGAGTAAGGGGGCGGGTCAGCCCCAGCATTTT. Variable domain in full (rest from reference TRBV30 and TRBJ1-5): SQTIHQWPATLVQPVGSPLSLECTVEGTSNPNLYWYRQAAGRGLQLLFYSVGIGQISSEVPQNLSASRPQDRQFILSSKKLLLSDSGFYLCAWSKGAGQPQHFGDGTRLSIL.

V is TRBV6-6 and J is TRBJ2-1, with D unresolved. V lost 2 bases and J 5 bases, leaving 16 bases between the germline ends. Per germline, CDR1 MNHNY and CDR2 SVGAGI (reference sequence). The CDR3 loop spans 16 amino acids. The CDR3 DNA is TGTGCCAGCAGTTACGCAACTGGTAGCATTAACAATGAGCAGTTCTTC. Its translation is CASSYATGSINNEQFF.

CDR3 loop: CASTTGQGQGEKLFF. CDR3 DNA sequence: TGTGCCAGCACCACCGGACAGGGCCAGGGGGAAAAACTGTTTTTT. The chain is built from TRBV9 and TRBJ1-4; 8 bases align to TRBD1. CDR3 length: 15 amino acids. CDR1 and CDR2 from the germline V gene are SGDLS and YYNGEE. Unmatched junction bases numbered 12, after V lost 6 bases and J lost 8 bases.

This clone was recorded a few times. The rearrangement joins TRBV19 to TRBJ2-3, with D perhaps matching TRBD2 (6 bases). Germline assignment: CDR1 LNHDA and CDR2 SQIVND (reference sequence). Trimming shortened V by 6 bases and J by 4 bases, and 14 bases separated the two germline ends. The CDR3 sequence is 14 residues long. CDR3 DNA sequence: TGTGCCAGTAGGACCGGGGGTAATTCAGATACGCAGTATTTT. It is translated as CASRTGGNSDTQYF.

The chain has TRBV7-2 and TRBJ2-1, with D possibly TRBD2 on 5 matching bases. CDR3 length: 13 residues. Germline CDR1 and CDR2: SGHTA and FQGNSA. V lost 4 bases and J lost 6, with 10 bases in between. The CDR3 DNA sequence: TGTGCCAGCAGCTCAGGAGGACGCAATGAGCAGTTCTTC. Encoded protein: CASSSGGRNEQFF.

V usage is TRBV19 and J usage is TRBJ1-3, with D unresolved. The CDR3 contains 16 residues. Germline loops: CDR1 LNHDA, CDR2 SQIVND (reference sequence). Trimming took 5 bases from V and 1 from J, leaving 15 bases between them. The CDR3 sequence is CASSPQTPGSGNTIYF. CDR3 sequence (DNA): TGTGCCAGTAGTCCCCAGACCCCGGGTTCTGGAAACACCATATATTTT.

The chain couples TRBV30 to TRBJ2-3; D may be TRBD2 (6 bases). This CDR3 is built from 16 residues. CDR1 is GTSNPN, CDR2 SVGIG, per germline (reference sequence). V was cut by 3 bases and J by 2 bases, with 18 bases left in between. CDR3 protein: CAWRMIWGVTTDTQYF. CDR3 coding DNA: TGTGCCTGGAGGATGATCTGGGGGGTGACCACAGATACGCAGTATTTT.

This sequence joins TRBV11-3 and TRBJ2-3, with a weak D call TRBD1 (5 bases). The V gene lost 5 bases and the J gene lost 4 bases, with 10 bases spanning the gap. The germline V gene has CDR1 SGHNT and CDR2 YENEEA. The CDR3 consists of 13 residues. The CDR3 DNA reads TGTGCCAGCAGCCGTTTCAGGGCAGATACGCAGTATTTT. This encodes CASSRFRADTQYF. Full variable domain (rest looked up from reference TRBV11-3 and TRBJ2-3): EAGVVQSPRYKIIEKKQPVAFWCNPISGHNTLYWYLQNLGQGPELLIRYENEEAVDDSQLPKDRFSAERLKGVDSTLKIQPAELGDSAVYLCASSRFRADTQYFGPGTRLTVL.

The chain carries TRBV18 and TRBJ2-3, with TRBD1 identical over 8 bases. The CDR3 contains 19 residues. Per the germline V gene, CDR1 is KGHSH and CDR2 is LQKENI. V lost 1 base, J lost 0 bases, and 12 bases stayed unmatched. The CDR3 here is CASSPLGQDTQESTDTQYF. As DNA, the CDR3 is TGTGCCAGCTCACCACTGGGACAGGACACGCAGGAAAGCACAGATACGCAGTATTTT.